The source of this T cell receptor beta chain is a study of OX40 agonist ivuxolimab in advanced cancers. Looking at the study overall: People who had prior anti-PD-1, anti-PD-L1 or anti-CTLA-4 therapy could take part, and 35% to 50% had some. Among those treated, three patients had partial responses, one with hepatocellular carcinoma and two with cutaneous melanoma.

Study-level results: At 0.1 to 3.0 mg/kg, CD4+ and CD8+ blood T cells expanded clonally by week 6. Partly responding patients at 0.1-3.0 mg/kg showed some of the smallest clonal expansion.

The assay was immunoSEQ multiplex PCR, and TCRdb's table has in-frame clones only and misses some. The sample lists around 76,000 clones, roughly 90% seen once, with more than 8% in the top ten. In regard to this clone: Its target is unknown.

This clonotype was sampled from an adult with an advanced solid tumor such as melanoma, head and neck, liver or kidney cancer. The material sequenced was CD4+ or CD8+ T cells sorted from blood, taken in a trial of the OX40 agonist ivuxolimab.

The DNA of the CDR3 is TGCAGCGTGCACAGCGGGAGTTTGAATGAGCAGTTCTTC. Protein product: CSVHSGSLNEQFF. This chain links TRBV29-1 with TRBJ2-1; the match to TRBD2 covers 8 bases. This CDR3 contains 13 residues. The V gene's germline CDR1 is SQVTM and CDR2 ANQGSEA. V lost 6 bases to trimming and J lost 7 bases; unmatched junction nucleotides: 8.